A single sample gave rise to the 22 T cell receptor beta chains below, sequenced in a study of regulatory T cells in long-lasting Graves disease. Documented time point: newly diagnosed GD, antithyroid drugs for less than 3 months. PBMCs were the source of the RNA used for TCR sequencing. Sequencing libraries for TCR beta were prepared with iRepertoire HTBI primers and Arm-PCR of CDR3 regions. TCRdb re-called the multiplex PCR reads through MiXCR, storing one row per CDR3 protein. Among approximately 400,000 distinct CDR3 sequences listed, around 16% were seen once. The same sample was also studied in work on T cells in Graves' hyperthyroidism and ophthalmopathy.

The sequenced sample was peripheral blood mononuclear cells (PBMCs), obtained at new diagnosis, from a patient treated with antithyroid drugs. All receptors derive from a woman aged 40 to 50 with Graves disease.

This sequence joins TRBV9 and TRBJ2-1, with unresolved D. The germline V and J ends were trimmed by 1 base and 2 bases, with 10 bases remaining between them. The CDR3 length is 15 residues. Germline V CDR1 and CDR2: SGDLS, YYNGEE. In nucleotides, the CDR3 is TGTGCCAGCAGCGTAATAGAGACAACCTACAATGAGCAGTTCTTC. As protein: CASSVIETTYNEQFF. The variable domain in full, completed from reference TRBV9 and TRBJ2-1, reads DSGVTQTPKHLITATGQRVTLRCSPRSGDLSVYWYQQSLDQGLQFLIQYYNGEERAKGNILERFSAQQFPDLHSELNLSSLELGDSALYFCASSVIETTYNEQFFGPGTRLTVL.

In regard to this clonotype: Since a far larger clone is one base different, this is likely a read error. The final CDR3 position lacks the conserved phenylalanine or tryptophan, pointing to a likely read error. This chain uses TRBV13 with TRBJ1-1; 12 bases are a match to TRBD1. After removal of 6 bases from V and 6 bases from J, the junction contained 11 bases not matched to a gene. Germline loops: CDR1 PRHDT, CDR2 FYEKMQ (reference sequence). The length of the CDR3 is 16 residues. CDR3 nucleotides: TGTGCCAGCAGTGTGGGGACAGGGGGCAGGGAAGCTGAAGCTTTCCTT. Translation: CASSVGTGGREAEAFL.

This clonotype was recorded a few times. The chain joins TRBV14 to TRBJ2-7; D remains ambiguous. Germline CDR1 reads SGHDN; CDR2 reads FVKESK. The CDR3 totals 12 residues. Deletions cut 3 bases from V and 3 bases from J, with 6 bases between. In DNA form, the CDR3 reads TGTGCCAGCAGCCATACAGTCTACGAGCAGTACTTC. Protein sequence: CASSHTVYEQYF. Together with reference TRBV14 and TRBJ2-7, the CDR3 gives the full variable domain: EAGVTQFPSHSVIEKGQTVTLRCDPISGHDNLYWYRRVMGKEIKFLLHFVKESKQDESGMPNNRFLAERTGGTYSTLKVQPAELEDSGVYFCASSHTVYEQYFGPGTRLTVT.

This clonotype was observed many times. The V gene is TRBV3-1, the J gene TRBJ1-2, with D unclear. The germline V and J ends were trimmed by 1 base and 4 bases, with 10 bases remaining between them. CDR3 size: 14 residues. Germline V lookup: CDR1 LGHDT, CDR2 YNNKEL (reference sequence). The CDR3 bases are TGTGCCAGCAGCCAAGGTGCAGGAGCCTATGGCTACACCTTC. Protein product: CASSQGAGAYGYTF. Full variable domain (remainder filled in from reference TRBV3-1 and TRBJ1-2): DTAVSQTPKYLVTQMGNDKSIKCEQNLGHDTMYWYKQDSKKFLKIMFSYNNKELIINETVPNRFSPKSPDKAHLNLHINSLELGDSAVYFCASSQGAGAYGYTFGSGTRLTVV.

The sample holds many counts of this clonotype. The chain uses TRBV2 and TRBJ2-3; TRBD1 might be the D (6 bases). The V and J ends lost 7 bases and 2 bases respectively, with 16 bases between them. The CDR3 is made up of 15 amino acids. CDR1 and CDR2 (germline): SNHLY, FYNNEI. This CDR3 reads CASKPGQIITDTQYF. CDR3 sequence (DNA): TGTGCCAGCAAACCGGGACAAATAATCACAGATACGCAGTATTTT.

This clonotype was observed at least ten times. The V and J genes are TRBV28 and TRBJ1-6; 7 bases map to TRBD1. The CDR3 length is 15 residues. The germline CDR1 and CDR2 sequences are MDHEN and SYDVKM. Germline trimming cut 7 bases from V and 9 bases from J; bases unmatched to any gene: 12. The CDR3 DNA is TGTGCCAGCAAAACCCCGGGGACAGTGGGTTCACCCCTCCACTTT. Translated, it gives CASKTPGTVGSPLHF.

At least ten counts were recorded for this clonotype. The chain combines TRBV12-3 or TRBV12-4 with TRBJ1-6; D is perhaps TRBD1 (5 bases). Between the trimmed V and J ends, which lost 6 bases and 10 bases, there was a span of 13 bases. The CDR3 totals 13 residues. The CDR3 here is CASSGVGESPLHF. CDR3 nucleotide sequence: TGTGCCAGCAGCGGAGTGGGGGAGTCACCCCTCCACTTT.

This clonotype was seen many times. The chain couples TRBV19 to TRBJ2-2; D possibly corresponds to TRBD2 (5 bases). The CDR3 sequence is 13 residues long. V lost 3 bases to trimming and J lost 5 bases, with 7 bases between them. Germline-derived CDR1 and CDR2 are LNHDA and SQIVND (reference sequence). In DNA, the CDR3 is TGTGCCAGTAGTATTAGCGTTACCGGGGAGCTGTTTTTT. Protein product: CASSISVTGELFF.

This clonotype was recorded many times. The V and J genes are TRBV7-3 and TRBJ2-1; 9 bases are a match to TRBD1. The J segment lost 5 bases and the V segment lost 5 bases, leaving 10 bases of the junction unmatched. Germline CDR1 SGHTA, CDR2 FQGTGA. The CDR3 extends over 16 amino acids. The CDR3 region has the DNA TGTGCCAGCAGCCTAATTACAGGGGGCTCGGACAATGAGCAGTTCTTC. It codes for CASSLITGGSDNEQFF.

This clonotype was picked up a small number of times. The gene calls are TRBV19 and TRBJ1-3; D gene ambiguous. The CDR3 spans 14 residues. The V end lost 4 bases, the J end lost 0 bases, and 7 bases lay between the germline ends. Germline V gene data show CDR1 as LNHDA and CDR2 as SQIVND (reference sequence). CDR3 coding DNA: TGTGCCAGTAGTAAGGGAGGCTCTGGAAACACCATATATTTT. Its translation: CASSKGGSGNTIYF.

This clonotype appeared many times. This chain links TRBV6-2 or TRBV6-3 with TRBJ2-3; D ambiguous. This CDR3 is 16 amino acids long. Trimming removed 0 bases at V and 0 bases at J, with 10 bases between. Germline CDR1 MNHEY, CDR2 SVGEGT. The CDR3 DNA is TGTGCCAGCAGTTACTCTGGAACAACTAGCACAGATACGCAGTATTTT. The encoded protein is CASSYSGTTSTDTQYF.

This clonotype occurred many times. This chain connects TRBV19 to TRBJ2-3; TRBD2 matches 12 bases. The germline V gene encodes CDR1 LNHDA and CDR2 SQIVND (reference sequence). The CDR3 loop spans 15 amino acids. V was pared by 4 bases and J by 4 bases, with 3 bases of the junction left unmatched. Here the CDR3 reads CASSTGTSGPDTQYF. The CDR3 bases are TGTGCCAGTAGTACGGGGACTAGCGGGCCAGATACGCAGTATTTT.

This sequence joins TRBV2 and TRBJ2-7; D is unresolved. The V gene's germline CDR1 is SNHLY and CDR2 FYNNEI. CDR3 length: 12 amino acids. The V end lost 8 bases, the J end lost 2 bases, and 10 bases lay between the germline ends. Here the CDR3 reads CASGVSTYEQYF. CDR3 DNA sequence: TGTGCCAGCGGTGTCAGTACCTACGAGCAGTACTTC. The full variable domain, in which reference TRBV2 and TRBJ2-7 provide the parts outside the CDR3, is EPEVTQTPSHQVTQMGQEVILRCVPISNHLYFYWYRQILGQKVEFLVSFYNNEISEKSEIFDDQFSVERPDGSNFTLKIRSTKLEDSAMYFCASGVSTYEQYFGPGTRLTVT.

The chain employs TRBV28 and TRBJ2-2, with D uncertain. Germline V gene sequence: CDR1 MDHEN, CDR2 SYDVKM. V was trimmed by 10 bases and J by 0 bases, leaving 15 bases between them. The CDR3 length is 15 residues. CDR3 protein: CATINLAPNTGELFF. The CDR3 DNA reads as TGTGCCACCATAAACTTGGCCCCGAACACCGGGGAGCTGTTTTTT.

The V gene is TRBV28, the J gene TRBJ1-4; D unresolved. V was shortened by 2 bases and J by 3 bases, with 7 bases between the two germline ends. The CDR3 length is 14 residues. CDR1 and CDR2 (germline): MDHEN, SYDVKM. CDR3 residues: CASSLVGPNEKLFF. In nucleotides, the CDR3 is TGTGCCAGCAGTTTAGTAGGACCTAATGAAAAACTGTTTTTT.

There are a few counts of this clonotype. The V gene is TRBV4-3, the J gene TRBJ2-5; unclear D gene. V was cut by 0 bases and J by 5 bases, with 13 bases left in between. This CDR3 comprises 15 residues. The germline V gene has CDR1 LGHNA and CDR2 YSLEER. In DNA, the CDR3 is TGCGCCAGCAGCCAAGAGACCACCCTTGATGAGACCCAGTACTTC. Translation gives CASSQETTLDETQYF.

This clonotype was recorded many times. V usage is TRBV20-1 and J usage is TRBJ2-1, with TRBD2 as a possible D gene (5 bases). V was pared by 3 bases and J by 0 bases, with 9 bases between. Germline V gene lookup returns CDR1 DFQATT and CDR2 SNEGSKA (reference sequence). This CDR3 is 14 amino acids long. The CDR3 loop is CSARTGFSYNEQFF. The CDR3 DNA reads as TGCAGTGCTAGGACGGGATTCTCCTACAATGAGCAGTTCTTC.

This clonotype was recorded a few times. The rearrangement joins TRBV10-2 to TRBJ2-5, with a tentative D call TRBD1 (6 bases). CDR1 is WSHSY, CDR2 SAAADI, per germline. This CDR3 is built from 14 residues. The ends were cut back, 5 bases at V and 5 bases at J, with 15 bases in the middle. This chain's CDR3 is CASSTDRIPETQYF. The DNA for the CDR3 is TGCGCCAGCAGTACAGACAGGATTCCCGAGACCCAGTACTTC.

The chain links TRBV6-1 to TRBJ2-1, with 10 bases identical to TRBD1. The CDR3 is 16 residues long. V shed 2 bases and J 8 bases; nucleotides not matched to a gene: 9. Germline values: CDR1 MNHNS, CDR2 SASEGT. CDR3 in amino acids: CASSESGTGAHDEQFF. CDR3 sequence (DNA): TGTGCCAGCAGTGAATCCGGGACAGGGGCGCACGATGAGCAGTTCTTC.

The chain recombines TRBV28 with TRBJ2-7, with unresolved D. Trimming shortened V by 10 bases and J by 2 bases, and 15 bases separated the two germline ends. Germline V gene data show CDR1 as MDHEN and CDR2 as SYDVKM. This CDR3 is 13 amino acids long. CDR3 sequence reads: CATYGRSPYEQYF. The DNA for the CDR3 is TGTGCCACATATGGCAGAAGCCCCTACGAGCAGTACTTC. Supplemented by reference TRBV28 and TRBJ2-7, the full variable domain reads DVKVTQSSRYLVKRTGEKVFLECVQDMDHENMFWYRQDPGLGLRLIYFSYDVKMKEKGDIPEGYSVSREKKERFSLILESASTNQTSMYLCATYGRSPYEQYFGPGTRLTVT.

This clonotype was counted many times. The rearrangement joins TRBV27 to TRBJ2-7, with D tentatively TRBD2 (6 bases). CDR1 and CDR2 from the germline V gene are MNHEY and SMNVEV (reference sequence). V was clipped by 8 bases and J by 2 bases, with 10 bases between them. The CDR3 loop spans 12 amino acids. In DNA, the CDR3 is TGTGCCAGCGGGACTCGAGCCTACGAGCAGTACTTC. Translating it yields CASGTRAYEQYF.

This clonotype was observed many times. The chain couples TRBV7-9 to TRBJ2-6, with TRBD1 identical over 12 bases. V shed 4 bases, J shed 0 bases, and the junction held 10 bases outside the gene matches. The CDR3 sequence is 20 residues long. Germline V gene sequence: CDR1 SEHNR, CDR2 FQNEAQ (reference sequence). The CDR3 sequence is CASSSLTGDRGLSGANVLTF. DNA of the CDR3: TGTGCCAGCAGCTCCCTGACGGGGGACAGGGGGCTCTCTGGGGCCAACGTCCTGACTTTC.